Listed here are 22 T cell receptor beta chains from one sample, sequenced in a study of breast tumors, draining lymph nodes, adjacent tissues. Each CDR3 protein gets one entry after TCRdb re-called the multiplex PCR reads with MiXCR. The data contain approximately 300,000 distinct CDR3 sequences, around 31% of them singletons. The lymph nodes were axillary draining lymph nodes from breast cancer patients. The sample comprised axillary lymph node tissue. The receptors come from a female donor with breast cancer. Some clones in this sample may be carry-over from other donors' samples.

This clonotype was seen ten or more times. The V call is TRBV12-3 or TRBV12-4, the J call TRBJ2-2; 9 positions agree with TRBD2. The V segment lost 2 bases and the J segment 7 bases; nucleotides outside the gene matches: 11. The CDR3 contains 17 residues. CDR3 sequence reads: CASSLRVSGRRFGELFF. The CDR3 bases are TGTGCCAGCAGTTTAAGAGTAAGCGGGAGGAGATTCGGGGAGCTGTTTTTT.

There are many counts of this clonotype. The chain uses TRBV6-6 and TRBJ1-4; D may be TRBD1 (5 bases). CDR3 length: 13 residues. Trimming took off 6 bases at V and 8 bases at J, with 13 bases between the two ends. Per germline, CDR1 MNHNY and CDR2 SVGAGI (reference sequence). The CDR3 DNA sequence: TGTGCCAGCAGCTATACCAGGGCGGAAAAACTGTTTTTT. Its translation is CASSYTRAEKLFF.

This clonotype was seen repeatedly, ten times or more. This rearrangement joins TRBV20-1 to TRBJ2-3; 11 bases line up with TRBD2. CDR1 is DFQATT, CDR2 SNEGSKA, per germline (reference sequence). This CDR3 region has 14 residues. Trimming cost V 3 bases and J 2 bases; bases outside gene matches: 1. Here the CDR3 reads CSARTSGTTDTQYF. The CDR3 bases are TGCAGTGCTAGGACTAGCGGGACCACAGATACGCAGTATTTT.

This clonotype was seen many times. The genes are TRBV7-9 and TRBJ2-3; TRBD2 is a possible D gene (5 bases). Trimming removed 1 base at V and 1 base at J, with 15 bases between. The CDR3 is made up of 17 amino acids. Germline CDR1 is SEHNR and CDR2 is FQNEAQ (reference sequence). CDR3 region: CASSLGRAGLGTDTQYF. CDR3 nucleotide sequence: TGTGCCAGCAGCTTAGGGCGGGCAGGCCTCGGCACAGATACGCAGTATTTT. Full variable domain (remainder filled in from reference TRBV7-9 and TRBJ2-3): DTGVSQNPRHKITKRGQNVTFRCDPISEHNRLYWYRQTLGQGPEFLTYFQNEAQLEKSRLLSDRFSAERPKGSFSTLEIQRTEQGDSAMYLCASSLGRAGLGTDTQYFGPGTRLTVL.

In its sample, this clonotype was seen many times. This chain links TRBV5-1 with TRBJ2-3; 8 positions match TRBD1. The CDR3 runs 14 residues. V shed 0 bases, J shed 5 bases, and the junction held 2 bases outside the gene matches. CDR1 SGHRS and CDR2 YFSETQ come from the germline V gene. CDR3 in amino acids: CASSLAGGRDTQYF. The DNA for the CDR3 is TGCGCCAGCAGCTTGGCAGGGGGCAGAGATACGCAGTATTTT. Full variable domain (remainder filled in from reference TRBV5-1 and TRBJ2-3): KAGVTQTPRYLIKTRGQQVTLSCSPISGHRSVSWYQQTPGQGLQFLFEYFSETQRNKGNFPGRFSGRQFSNSRSEMNVSTLELGDSALYLCASSLAGGRDTQYFGPGTRLTVL.

At least ten counts were recorded for this clonotype. V is TRBV14 and J is TRBJ2-7, with D perhaps matching TRBD2 (5 bases). This CDR3 spans 14 amino acids. Germline-derived CDR1 and CDR2 are SGHDN and FVKESK. V was shortened by 2 bases and J by 2 bases, with 10 bases between the two germline ends. DNA of the CDR3: TGTGCCAGCAGCCAACTGGCGGGCCCCTACGAGCAGTACTTC. This gives the protein CASSQLAGPYEQYF.

Turning to this clonotype: This sequence may be a read error, since a much larger clone differs from it by one base. This rearrangement joins TRBV4-1 to TRBJ2-2; 9 bases are shared with TRBD1. CDR3 length: 16 residues. Germline loops: CDR1 MGHRA, CDR2 YSYEKL. The CDR3 loop reads CASNDRDRAGAGKLFF. DNA for the CDR3: TGCGCCAGCAACGACCGGGACAGGGCTGGAGCCGGGAAGCTGTTTTTT.

Details on this clonotype: This may be a read error, as it is one base from a much larger clone. The V call is TRBV12-3 or TRBV12-4, the J call TRBJ2-1; D gene uncertain. V lost 3 bases to trimming and J lost 1 base, with 10 bases between them. The CDR3 contains 15 residues. CDR3: CASSFGGRSYNEQFF. For the CDR3, the DNA is TGTGCCAGCAGTTTCGGCGGCCGGTCCTACAATGAGCAGTTCTTC.

The rearrangement uses TRBV6-2 or TRBV6-3 and TRBJ1-2; 7 bases fit TRBD1. Germline CDR1 MNHEY, CDR2 SVGEGT. V shed 5 bases and J 6 bases; nucleotides not matched to a gene: 9. The CDR3 is 14 amino acids. CDR3 bases: TGTGCCAGCAGTCCGCCACAGGGGAAACATGGCTACACCTTC. Translated, it gives CASSPPQGKHGYTF.

This clonotype has just one count. A much larger clonotype is one base distant, so this may be a read error. The chain joins TRBV6-6 to TRBJ2-7; TRBD2 aligns across 9 bases. CDR1 and CDR2 from the germline V gene are MNHNY and SVGAGI (reference sequence). The CDR3 totals 14 residues. CDR3 bases: TGTACCAGCAGTAAGTCTAGCGGGACGGGGGAGCAGTACTTC. Translated, it gives CTSSKSSGTGEQYF.

The chain joins TRBV12-3 or TRBV12-4 to TRBJ1-5; possible D gene TRBD1, 5 bases. This CDR3 has 13 residues. V dropped 10 bases and J dropped 6 bases, with 16 bases sitting between them. DNA of the CDR3: TGTGCCACGGGACTAGGGTATTCTCAGCCCCAGCATTTT. Protein product: CATGLGYSQPQHF.

The table lists this clonotype with many counts. The chain employs TRBV24-1 and TRBJ2-1; no firm D call. Germline loops: CDR1 KGHDR, CDR2 SFDVKD. The CDR3 spans 14 residues. Trimming left V 3 bases short and J 3 bases short, with 8 bases between. This chain's CDR3 is CATSDRTIYNEQFF. In nucleotides, the CDR3 is TGTGCCACCAGTGATAGGACCATCTACAATGAGCAGTTCTTC.

This clonotype was detected ten times or more. The chain carries TRBV7-6 and TRBJ2-2; tentatively, D is TRBD1 (5 bases). Trimming took 1 base from V and 4 from J, leaving 7 bases between them. The CDR3 totals 14 residues. Per germline, CDR1 SGHVS and CDR2 FNYEAQ. The CDR3 nucleotides are TGTGCCAGCAGCTTAGGGGGCATCACCGGGGAGCTGTTTTTT. Its protein is CASSLGGITGELFF.

This clonotype was observed at least ten times. The V call is TRBV5-1, the J call TRBJ2-3; D may match TRBD1 or TRBD2 (5 bases each). This CDR3 has 17 residues. The germline V and J ends were trimmed by 4 bases and 0 bases, with 18 bases remaining between them. Germline V gene lookup returns CDR1 SGHRS and CDR2 YFSETQ. The CDR3 loop is CASSPRVGDGSTDTQYF. CDR3 nucleotides: TGCGCCAGCAGCCCGAGGGTCGGGGACGGCAGCACAGATACGCAGTATTTT.

This chain links TRBV7-2 with TRBJ1-1, with D hard to call. V shed 2 bases and J shed 4 bases, with 8 bases lying between them. CDR1 is SGHTA and CDR2 is FQGNSA in the germline V gene. This CDR3 has 13 amino acids. CDR3 amino acids: CASSLKGGTEAFF. The CDR3 DNA reads as TGTGCCAGCAGCTTAAAGGGAGGCACTGAAGCTTTCTTT.

The chain links TRBV29-1 to TRBJ2-7; D uncertain. Trimming shortened V by 8 bases and J by 5 bases, and 13 bases separated the two germline ends. The CDR3 contains 11 residues. The germline V gene has CDR1 SQVTM and CDR2 ANQGSEA. Written as DNA, the CDR3 is TGCAGCTTTGGCCTTAACGACGAGCAGTACTTC. It yields the protein CSFGLNDEQYF.

Note on this clonotype: Since a much larger clone is just one base distant, this may be a read error. The chain combines TRBV6-1 with TRBJ2-1; D is unresolved. The CDR3 totals 11 residues. V lost 5 bases to trimming and J lost 14 bases, with 13 bases between them. Germline assignment: CDR1 MNHNS and CDR2 SASEGT. The CDR3 DNA follows: TGTGCCAGCAGTCAAGGTTGGCAGGAGTTCTTC. Protein: CASSQGWQEFF.

As for this clonotype: One base away lies a much larger clone, so this may be a sequencing read error. The V gene is TRBV7-8, the J gene TRBJ2-1, with 8 bases that match TRBD1. The CDR3 runs to 15 residues. Germline CDR1 and CDR2: SGHVS and FQNEAQ. CDR3 in DNA: TGTGCCAGCAGCTCCCAGGACAGGGCCGGGAATGAGCAGCTCTTC. As protein: CASSSQDRAGNEQLF.

Turning to this clonotype: A much larger clone lies a single base off, so this may be a read error. V gene TRBV7-2 combines with J gene TRBJ2-1, with a possible D match to TRBD2 (5 bases). The CDR3 is 13 residues long. The V gene's germline CDR1 is SGHTA and CDR2 FQGNSA. The CDR3 nucleotides read TGTGCCAGCAGCTTAGCGCCTGAGGGTTTACAGCTCTTC. Translation gives CASSLAPEGLQLF.

This clonotype has at least ten counts. A much larger clone differs from this one at a single base, so this may be a read error. The CDR3 sequence: CASSRITGELFF. The CDR3 coding sequence is TGTGCCAGCAGCCGGATCACCGGGGAGCTGTTTTTT. The chain has TRBV6-5 and TRBJ2-2; D not certain. This CDR3 has 12 amino acids. Trimming removed 6 bases at V and 4 bases at J, with 6 bases between. From germline, CDR1 is MNHEY and CDR2 SVGAGI.

This clonotype has only a few counts. Being one base from a much bigger clone, this may be a read error. The gene calls are TRBV4-1 and TRBJ2-3, with D possibly matching TRBD2 (7 bases). CDR3 size: 16 residues. V was pared by 0 bases and J by 3 bases, with 13 bases between. CDR1 MGHRA and CDR2 YSYEKL come from the germline V gene. CDR3 nucleotide sequence: TGCGCCAGCAGCCAAGATGGGGGGGGCGAAACAGATACGCAGTATTTT. As protein: CASSQDGGGETDTQYF.

Regarding this clonotype: This may be a read error, as it is one base from a much larger clone. The chain joins TRBV11-2 to TRBJ2-7, with D possibly TRBD1 on 6 matching bases. V was cut by 5 bases and J by 2 bases, with 16 bases left in between. The CDR3 spans 15 residues. CDR1 and CDR2 (germline): SGHAT, FQNNGV. CDR3 DNA sequence: TGTGCCAGCAGCACCTCGGACAGTTTTACCTACGAGCAGTACTTC. Translation: CASSTSDSFTYEQYF.